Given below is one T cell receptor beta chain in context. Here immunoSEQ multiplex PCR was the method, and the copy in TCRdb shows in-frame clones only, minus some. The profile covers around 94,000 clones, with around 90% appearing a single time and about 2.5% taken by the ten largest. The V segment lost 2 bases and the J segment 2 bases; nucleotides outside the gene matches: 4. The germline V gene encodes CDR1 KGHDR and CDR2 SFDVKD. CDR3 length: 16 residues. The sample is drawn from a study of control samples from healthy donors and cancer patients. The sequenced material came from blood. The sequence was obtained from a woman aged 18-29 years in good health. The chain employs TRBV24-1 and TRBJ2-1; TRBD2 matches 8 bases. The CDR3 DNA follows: TGTGCCACCAGTGATTCGGTTAGCGGGACCTACAATGAGCAGTTCTTC. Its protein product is CATSDSVSGTYNEQFF.